The entry that follows covers one T cell receptor beta chain sequence. This specimen belongs to a study of beta chain features in type 1 diabetes. Every isolated RNA sample was fully reverse transcribed, so sequencing captured expressed TCRB transcripts. Repertoires were generated with immunoSEQ multiplex PCR, while TCRdb's copy carries only in-frame clones and drops some. Of approximately 470,000 clones in the sample, about 30% were seen once. By way of CD45RO/CCR7/CD25/CD127/CD95/CD27, the CD4+ regulatory, stem cell-like memory, central memory and naive cells were sorted. The sequencing sample was made of naive CD4+ T cells from blood. The source is a young man in good health.

The CDR3, as DNA: TGTGCCAGCAACCGGCTGTACTCCTACGAGCAGTACTTC. Residues: CASNRLYSYEQYF. The gene calls are TRBV2 and TRBJ2-7; D is unresolved. V was trimmed by 7 bases and J by 0 bases, leaving 10 bases between them. The CDR3 is 13 amino acids. Germline values: CDR1 SNHLY, CDR2 FYNNEI.